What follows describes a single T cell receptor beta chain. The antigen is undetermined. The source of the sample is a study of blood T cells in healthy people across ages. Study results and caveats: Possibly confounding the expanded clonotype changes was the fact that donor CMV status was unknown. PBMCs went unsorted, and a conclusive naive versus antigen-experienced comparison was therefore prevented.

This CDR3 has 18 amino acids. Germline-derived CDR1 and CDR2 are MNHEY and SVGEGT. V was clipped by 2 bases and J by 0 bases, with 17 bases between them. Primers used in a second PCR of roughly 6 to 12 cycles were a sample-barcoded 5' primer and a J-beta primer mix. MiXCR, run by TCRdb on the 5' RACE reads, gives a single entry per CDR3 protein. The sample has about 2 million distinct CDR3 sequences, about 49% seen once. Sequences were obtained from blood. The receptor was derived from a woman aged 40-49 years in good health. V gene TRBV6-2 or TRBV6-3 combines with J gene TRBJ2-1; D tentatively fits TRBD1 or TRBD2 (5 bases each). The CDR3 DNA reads TGTGCCAGCAGTTACCTGGAAGGGACCCTGAGCTCCTACAATGAGCAGTTCTTC. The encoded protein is CASSYLEGTLSSYNEQFF.